A single sample is the source of the 30 T cell receptor beta chains below, sequenced in a study of vaccination and CD4 T cells after COVID-19. This sample's treatment: roughly ten-day PBMC culture with coronavirus spike peptide pools or control peptides (ViraFEST assay). These receptors lack a known antigen. The study sequenced cultured CD4+ T cell DNA using the Oncomine TCR Beta short-read assay. A single record per CDR3 protein comes from TCRdb applying MiXCR to the PCR reads. Among 20,000 to 25,000 distinct CDR3 sequences listed, roughly half were seen once. Sequenced material: CD4+ T cells from blood, cultured in vitro. These receptors originate from a human donor who had recovered from COVID-19.

J is TRBJ1-1 and V is TRBV6-5; 7 bases fit TRBD1. Germline lookup yields CDR1 MNHEY and CDR2 SVGAGI. V lost 0 bases and J lost 1; bases outside the gene matches: 2. CDR3 length equals 15 residues. The CDR3 DNA is TGTGCCAGCAGTTACTCCCGGACAGGGAACACTGAAGCTTTCTTT. Protein sequence: CASSYSRTGNTEAFF.

V is TRBV4-3 and J is TRBJ2-2; D perhaps matches TRBD2 (6 bases). The V end lost 4 bases, the J end lost 6 bases, and 12 bases lay between the germline ends. Per the germline V gene, CDR1 is LGHNA and CDR2 is YSLEER. This CDR3 is built from 14 residues. The CDR3: CASSLGLISGELFF. The CDR3 DNA reads as TGCGCCAGCAGCCTTGGACTAATCTCCGGGGAGCTGTTTTTT.

V is TRBV7-9 and J is TRBJ2-7, with D possibly matching TRBD1 (6 bases). The CDR3 length is 15 residues. The germline V gene encodes CDR1 SEHNR and CDR2 FQNEAQ (reference sequence). Trimming left V 3 bases short and J 3 bases short, with 15 bases between. CDR3 in DNA: TGTGCCAGCAGCTTCCTAGGGACACCCTACTACGAGCAGTACTTC. Its protein product is CASSFLGTPYYEQYF.

The V and J genes are TRBV5-1 and TRBJ2-2; a weak D match, TRBD1 (5 bases). The CDR3 length is 15 residues. CDR1 is SGHRS, CDR2 YFSETQ, per germline. Trimming left V 2 bases short and J 7 bases short, with 15 bases between. In nucleotides, the CDR3 is TGCGCCAGCAGCTTCCCGGGCTCCCAGGGCGGGGAGCTGTTTTTT. Translation gives CASSFPGSQGGELFF. Full variable domain (missing parts from reference TRBV5-1 and TRBJ2-2): KAGVTQTPRYLIKTRGQQVTLSCSPISGHRSVSWYQQTPGQGLQFLFEYFSETQRNKGNFPGRFSGRQFSNSRSEMNVSTLELGDSALYLCASSFPGSQGGELFFGEGSRLTVL.

The chain carries TRBV28 and TRBJ2-7; D is tentatively TRBD1 or TRBD2 (5 bases each). This CDR3 contains 16 residues. V was clipped by 2 bases and J by 1 base, with 15 bases between them. Germline V gene sequence: CDR1 MDHEN, CDR2 SYDVKM. CDR3 amino acids: CASSLTPGPSSYEQYF. The DNA of the CDR3 is TGTGCCAGCAGTTTAACCCCGGGACCGTCGTCCTACGAGCAGTACTTC. Complete variable domain (other parts from reference TRBV28 and TRBJ2-7): DVKVTQSSRYLVKRTGEKVFLECVQDMDHENMFWYRQDPGLGLRLIYFSYDVKMKEKGDIPEGYSVSREKKERFSLILESASTNQTSMYLCASSLTPGPSSYEQYFGPGTRLTVT.

The chain employs TRBV2 and TRBJ2-6; weak D call: TRBD1 (6 bases). V lost 6 bases and J 0 bases, leaving 9 bases between the germline ends. The CDR3 spans 15 residues. Germline-derived CDR1 and CDR2 are SNHLY and FYNNEI. The DNA of the CDR3 is TGTGCCAGCAGCGTCAGGGGCTCTGGGGCCAACGTCCTGACTTTC. Its protein is CASSVRGSGANVLTF.

This clonotype was counted only a few times. The chain combines TRBV27 with TRBJ1-1, with D maybe TRBD1 (6 bases). Germline V gene lookup returns CDR1 MNHEY and CDR2 SMNVEV (reference sequence). The CDR3 spans 16 residues. The V and J ends lost 8 bases and 1 base respectively, with 20 bases between them. CDR3 nucleotides: TGTGCCAGCCAACGAACGGGGGGCTCTTGGAACACTGAAGCTTTCTTT. Encoded protein: CASQRTGGSWNTEAFF.

This clonotype appeared a few times. The chain links TRBV6-1 to TRBJ1-2, with D maybe TRBD1 (5 bases). The V end was cut by 8 bases, the J end by 2 bases, with 9 bases between. In germline, CDR1 is MNHNS, CDR2 SASEGT. CDR3 length: 12 residues. CDR3 loop: CASGGSNYGYTF. CDR3 nucleotides: TGTGCCAGCGGGGGGAGCAACTATGGCTACACCTTC.

This clonotype occurred a few times. The rearrangement links TRBV30 to TRBJ1-1; 8 nucleotides line up with TRBD1. V dropped 5 bases and J dropped 10; count of bases not matched to a gene: 6. Germline V CDR1 and CDR2: GTSNPN, SVGIG (reference sequence). The length of the CDR3 is 11 residues. CDR3 sequence reads: CAWGTGGRAFF. The DNA for the CDR3 is TGTGCCTGGGGAACAGGGGGAAGAGCTTTCTTT. Using reference TRBV30 and TRBJ1-1 for the parts outside the CDR3, the full variable domain is SQTIHQWPATLVQPVGSPLSLECTVEGTSNPNLYWYRQAAGRGLQLLFYSVGIGQISSEVPQNLSASRPQDRQFILSSKKLLLSDSGFYLCAWGTGGRAFFGQGTRLTVV.

The CDR3 sequence is CSARDEGRGNQPQHF. The CDR3 nucleotides are TGCAGTGCTAGAGATGAGGGAAGGGGCAATCAGCCCCAGCATTTT. This chain joins TRBV20-1 and TRBJ1-5; unclear D gene. CDR3 length: 15 residues. Trimming left V 0 bases short and J 2 bases short, with 11 bases between. CDR1 and CDR2 from the germline V gene are DFQATT and SNEGSKA (reference sequence).

The chain combines TRBV6-2 or TRBV6-3 with TRBJ2-5; TRBD1 agrees at 10 bases. Germline CDR1 MNHEY, CDR2 SVGEGT. CDR3 length: 15 residues. The V and J ends lost 2 bases and 2 bases, in that order; junction bases with no gene match: 2. The CDR3 region is CASSYPDRGQETQYF. In DNA form, the CDR3 reads TGTGCCAGCAGTTACCCGGACAGGGGGCAAGAGACCCAGTACTTC.

This CDR3 reads CACARGASPNTEAFF. The CDR3 DNA sequence: TGTGCCTGTGCCAGGGGGGCCTCGCCTAACACTGAAGCTTTCTTT. The J gene is TRBJ1-1, the V gene TRBV30; 7 nucleotides line up with TRBD1. The CDR3 totals 15 residues. The ends lost 6 bases at V and 2 bases at J; junction bases unmatched: 12. Germline V gene sequence: CDR1 GTSNPN, CDR2 SVGIG (reference sequence).

J is TRBJ1-1 and V is TRBV4-3; TRBD1 matches at 7 bases. The CDR3 is made up of 13 amino acids. Germline V gene data show CDR1 as LGHNA and CDR2 as YSLEER. V gave up 5 bases and J gave up 4 bases; unmatched junction bases: 4. CDR3: CASSTGDVTEAFF. The DNA of the CDR3 is TGCGCCAGCAGCACAGGGGATGTCACTGAAGCTTTCTTT.

The V and J genes are TRBV19 and TRBJ2-2; unclear D gene. The V end was cut by 7 bases, the J end by 0 bases, with 9 bases between. There are 14 residues in the CDR3. The V gene's germline CDR1 is LNHDA and CDR2 SQIVND (reference sequence). The CDR3 loop is CASIPTANTGELFF. The CDR3 DNA reads as TGTGCCAGTATCCCGACGGCGAACACCGGGGAGCTGTTTTTT.

The J gene is TRBJ2-5, the V gene TRBV10-3; tentative D call: TRBD2 (6 bases). The germline CDR1 and CDR2 sequences are ENHRY and SYGVKD. The CDR3 has 15 amino acids. V was clipped by 0 bases and J by 2 bases, with 10 bases between them. The CDR3 bases are TGTGCCATCAGTGAGTCGGGGAGGAGTCAAGAGACCCAGTACTTC. Amino acids: CAISESGRSQETQYF.

The rearrangement joins TRBV5-1 to TRBJ2-3; D gene uncertain. This CDR3 has 17 residues. Germline V gives CDR1 SGHRS, CDR2 YFSETQ. The V end was cut by 7 bases, the J end by 0 bases, with 21 bases between. CDR3 sequence (DNA): TGCGCCAGCCGTCGAAGCTTAGGGATAACAAGCACAGATACGCAGTATTTT. It is translated as CASRRSLGITSTDTQYF.

The chain has TRBV27 and TRBJ2-1; 11 bases fit TRBD2. The J segment lost 7 bases and the V segment lost 5 bases, leaving 7 bases of the junction unmatched. The CDR3 runs to 15 residues. Per the germline V gene, CDR1 is MNHEY and CDR2 is SMNVEV (reference sequence). Here the CDR3 DNA reads TGTGCCAGCAGTCCATTAGCGGGAGGGGGAAATGAGCAGTTCTTC. As protein: CASSPLAGGGNEQFF.

The V and J genes are TRBV5-1 and TRBJ2-1; D tentatively fits TRBD1 or TRBD2 (6 bases each). CDR3 length: 15 amino acids. The germline gives CDR1 SGHRS, CDR2 YFSETQ. V gave up 0 bases and J gave up 7 bases, with 14 bases separating them. CDR3 nucleotide sequence: TGCGCCAGCAGCTTGGACGGGGGCCGGGGGAATGAGCAGTTCTTC. Translated: CASSLDGGRGNEQFF. Looking up the rest from reference TRBV5-1 and TRBJ2-1 gives the full variable domain: KAGVTQTPRYLIKTRGQQVTLSCSPISGHRSVSWYQQTPGQGLQFLFEYFSETQRNKGNFPGRFSGRQFSNSRSEMNVSTLELGDSALYLCASSLDGGRGNEQFFGPGTRLTVL.

J is TRBJ1-1 and V is TRBV6-1, with a tentative D call TRBD1 (5 bases). CDR1 and CDR2 (germline): MNHNS, SASEGT. The CDR3 spans 12 residues. The V gene lost 7 bases and the J gene lost 5 bases, with 11 bases spanning the gap. The CDR3 loop is CASNRGDTEAFF. CDR3 in DNA: TGTGCCAGCAACCGAGGGGATACTGAAGCTTTCTTT.

Remarks on this clonotype: Germline is not matched at one junction end, which may reflect a read error. The chain is built from TRBV27 and TRBJ1-2; 7 nucleotides match TRBD1. CDR3 length: 14 amino acids. The germline V gene has CDR1 MNHEY and CDR2 SMNVEV (reference sequence). The CDR3 sequence: CASSSNRGDGGMSF. CDR3 DNA: TGTGCCAGCAGTTCGAACAGGGGAGACGGGGGTATGTCCTTC.

The chain links TRBV14 to TRBJ1-3; D is uncertain. V lost 4 bases and J 0 bases, leaving 10 bases between the germline ends. CDR3 length: 15 amino acids. Germline assignment: CDR1 SGHDN and CDR2 FVKESK. The CDR3 protein is CASSPGLYSGNTIYF. In DNA form, the CDR3 reads TGTGCCAGCAGCCCCGGGCTTTACTCTGGAAACACCATATATTTT.

The J gene is TRBJ1-3, the V gene TRBV7-2; TRBD1 is a possible D gene (6 bases). Trimming left V 2 bases short and J 0 bases short, with 20 bases between. The CDR3 consists of 19 residues. CDR1 and CDR2 from the germline V gene are SGHTA and FQGNSA. Here the CDR3 DNA reads TGTGCCAGCAGCTTACAGGCAGGGGAATTTCAGGCCTCTGGAAACACCATATATTTT. As protein: CASSLQAGEFQASGNTIYF.

The chain combines TRBV28 with TRBJ2-7, with TRBD2 matching 9 bases. Trimming cost V 5 bases and J 2 bases; bases outside gene matches: 13. CDR1 MDHEN and CDR2 SYDVKM come from the germline V gene. The CDR3 totals 17 residues. CDR3 DNA sequence: TGTGCCAGCAGTCCGCTGGGCGGGAGGGCCAAGGCCTACGAGCAGTACTTC. Translation: CASSPLGGRAKAYEQYF.

The J gene is TRBJ2-3, the V gene TRBV30; 8 bases align to TRBD2. V was pared by 6 bases and J by 6 bases, with 8 bases of the junction left unmatched. Germline V CDR1 and CDR2: GTSNPN, SVGIG (reference sequence). The CDR3 runs to 13 residues. For the CDR3, the DNA is TGTGCCTGCAGCGGGAGTAATCCGGATACGCAGTATTTT. Amino acids: CACSGSNPDTQYF. Full variable domain (rest looked up from reference TRBV30 and TRBJ2-3): SQTIHQWPATLVQPVGSPLSLECTVEGTSNPNLYWYRQAAGRGLQLLFYSVGIGQISSEVPQNLSASRPQDRQFILSSKKLLLSDSGFYLCACSGSNPDTQYFGPGTRLTVL.

This clonotype has just a few counts. CDR3: CATSDEGTSADTQYF. As DNA, the CDR3 is TGTGCCACCAGTGATGAAGGGACTAGCGCCGATACGCAGTATTTT. The chain combines TRBV24-1 with TRBJ2-3; 10 bases line up with TRBD2. Germline lookup yields CDR1 KGHDR and CDR2 SFDVKD. With 3 bases clipped from V and 6 bases from J, the junction kept 5 bases outside the gene matches. The CDR3 contains 15 residues.

V gene TRBV4-3 combines with J gene TRBJ1-1; no definite D call. Germline-derived CDR1 and CDR2 are LGHNA and YSLEER. This CDR3 comprises 14 residues. The V end was cut by 3 bases, the J end by 4 bases, with 12 bases between. CDR3 sequence (DNA): TGCGCCAGCAGCCAGGCTCCTACTACCACTGAAGCTTTCTTT. The encoded protein is CASSQAPTTTEAFF.

The genes are TRBV12-3 or TRBV12-4 and TRBJ2-3, with D maybe TRBD1 (5 bases). V lost 5 bases and J 2 bases, leaving 14 bases between the germline ends. This CDR3 spans 15 amino acids. CDR3 DNA: TGTGCCAGCAGTCCTAGGGGTTACTCCACAGATACGCAGTATTTT. Translating it yields CASSPRGYSTDTQYF.

The chain has TRBV10-3 and TRBJ2-1; D ambiguous. The CDR3 has 14 residues. CDR1 ENHRY and CDR2 SYGVKD come from the germline V gene. The V gene lost 6 bases and the J gene lost 7 bases, with 16 bases spanning the gap. CDR3 amino acids: CAISPWGQENEQFF. In DNA form, the CDR3 reads TGTGCCATCAGCCCGTGGGGTCAGGAAAATGAGCAGTTCTTC.

This clonotype appeared a few times. The chain joins TRBV20-1 to TRBJ2-7; TRBD1 or TRBD2 may be the D gene (5 bases each). CDR1 and CDR2 (germline): DFQATT, SNEGSKA (reference sequence). The CDR3 runs 13 residues. Trimming took 3 bases from V and 6 from J, leaving 15 bases between them. The CDR3 sequence is CSASAGTSIEQYF. CDR3 coding DNA: TGCAGTGCTAGTGCTGGGACCTCCATCGAGCAGTACTTC.

The V call is TRBV14, the J call TRBJ2-3; 9 bases fit TRBD2. V gave up 2 bases and J gave up 0 bases; unmatched junction bases: 6. The CDR3 contains 17 residues. CDR1 is SGHDN and CDR2 is FVKESK in the germline V gene. The CDR3 nucleotides read TGTGCCAGCAGCCAATATCTAGCGGGGCCCAGCACAGATACGCAGTATTTT. Amino acid sequence: CASSQYLAGPSTDTQYF.